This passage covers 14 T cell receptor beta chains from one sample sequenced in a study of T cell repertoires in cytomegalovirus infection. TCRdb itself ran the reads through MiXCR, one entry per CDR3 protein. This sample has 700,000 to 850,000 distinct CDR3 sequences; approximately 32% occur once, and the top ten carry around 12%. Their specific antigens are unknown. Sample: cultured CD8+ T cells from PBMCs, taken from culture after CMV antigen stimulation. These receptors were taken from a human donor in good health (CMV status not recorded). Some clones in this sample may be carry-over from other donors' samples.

The CDR3 reads CASSRARMVDAEAFF. In DNA, the CDR3 is TGTGCCAGTAGTAGAGCTAGGATGGTAGACGCTGAAGCTTTCTTT. The genes are TRBV19 and TRBJ1-1; D not resolved. The germline V gene has CDR1 LNHDA and CDR2 SQIVND (reference sequence). The CDR3 totals 15 residues. V was clipped by 4 bases and J by 6 bases, with 18 bases between them.

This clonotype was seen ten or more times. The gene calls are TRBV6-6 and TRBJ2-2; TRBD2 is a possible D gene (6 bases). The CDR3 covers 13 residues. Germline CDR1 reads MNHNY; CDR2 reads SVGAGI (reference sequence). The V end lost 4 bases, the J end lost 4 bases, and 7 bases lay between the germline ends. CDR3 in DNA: TGTGCCAGCAGTTCGGAGGGCACCGGGGAGCTGTTTTTT. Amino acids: CASSSEGTGELFF.

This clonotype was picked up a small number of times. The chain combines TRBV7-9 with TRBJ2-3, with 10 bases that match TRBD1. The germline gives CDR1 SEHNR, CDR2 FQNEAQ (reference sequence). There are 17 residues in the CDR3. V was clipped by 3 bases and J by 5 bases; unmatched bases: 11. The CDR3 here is CASSFPGQGIDRDTQYF. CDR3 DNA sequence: TGTGCCAGCAGCTTCCCGGGACAGGGGATAGACAGAGATACGCAGTATTTT.

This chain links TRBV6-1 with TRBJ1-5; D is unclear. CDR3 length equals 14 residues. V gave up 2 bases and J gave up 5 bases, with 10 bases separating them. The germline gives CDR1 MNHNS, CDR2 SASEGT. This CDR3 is CASSERLIDQPQHF. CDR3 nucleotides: TGTGCCAGCAGTGAAAGGTTAATAGATCAGCCCCAGCATTTT.

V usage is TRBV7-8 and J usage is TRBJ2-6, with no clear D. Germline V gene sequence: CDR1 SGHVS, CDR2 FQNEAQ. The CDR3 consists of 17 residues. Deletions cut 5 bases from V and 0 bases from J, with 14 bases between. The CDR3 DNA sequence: TGTGCCAGCAGCCAATACGGTATCAGCTCTGGGGCCAACGTCCTGACTTTC. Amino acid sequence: CASSQYGISSGANVLTF.

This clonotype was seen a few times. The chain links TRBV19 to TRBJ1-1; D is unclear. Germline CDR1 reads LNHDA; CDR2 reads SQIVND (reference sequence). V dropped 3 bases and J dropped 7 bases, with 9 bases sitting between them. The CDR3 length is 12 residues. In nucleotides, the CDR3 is TGTGCCAGTAGTATTCACGAATTTGAAGCTTTCTTT. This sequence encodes CASSIHEFEAFF.

The CDR3 loop reads CASSPNNALSTDTQYF. DNA for the CDR3: TGTGCCAGCAGTCCGAATAACGCCCTCAGCACAGATACGCAGTATTTT. The gene calls are TRBV7-9 and TRBJ2-3; no definite D call. This CDR3 comprises 16 residues. Trimming cost V 6 bases and J 0 bases, with 16 bases left between them. Germline values: CDR1 SEHNR, CDR2 FQNEAQ (reference sequence).

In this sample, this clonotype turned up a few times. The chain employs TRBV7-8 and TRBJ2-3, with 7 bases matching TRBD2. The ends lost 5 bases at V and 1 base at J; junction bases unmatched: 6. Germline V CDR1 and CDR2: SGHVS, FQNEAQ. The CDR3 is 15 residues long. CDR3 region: CASSIERDRTDTQYF. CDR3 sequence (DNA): TGTGCCAGCAGCATCGAGCGGGACCGCACAGATACGCAGTATTTT.

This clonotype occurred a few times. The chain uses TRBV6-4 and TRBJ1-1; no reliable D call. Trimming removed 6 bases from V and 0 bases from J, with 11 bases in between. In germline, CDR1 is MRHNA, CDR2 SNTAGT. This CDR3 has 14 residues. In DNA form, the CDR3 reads TGTGCCAGCAGCCCCGACATGGTGAACACTGAAGCTTTCTTT. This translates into CASSPDMVNTEAFF.

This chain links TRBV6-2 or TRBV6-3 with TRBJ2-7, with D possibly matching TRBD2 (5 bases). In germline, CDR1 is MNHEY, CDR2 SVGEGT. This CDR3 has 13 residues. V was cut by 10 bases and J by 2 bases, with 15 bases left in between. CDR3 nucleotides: TGTGCCACCTCTGTCGGGGTCACCTACGAGCAGTACGTC. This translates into CATSVGVTYEQYV.

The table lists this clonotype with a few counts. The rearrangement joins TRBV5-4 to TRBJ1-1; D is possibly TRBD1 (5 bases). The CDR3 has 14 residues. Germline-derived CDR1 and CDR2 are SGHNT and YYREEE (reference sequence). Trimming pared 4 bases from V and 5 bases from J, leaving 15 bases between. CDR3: CASSHRDPKTEAFF. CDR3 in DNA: TGTGCCAGCAGCCACCGGGACCCTAAGACTGAAGCTTTCTTT.

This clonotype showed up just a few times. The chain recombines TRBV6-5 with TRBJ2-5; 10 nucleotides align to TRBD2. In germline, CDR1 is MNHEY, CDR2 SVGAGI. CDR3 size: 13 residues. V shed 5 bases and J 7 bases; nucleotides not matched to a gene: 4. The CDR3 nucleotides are TGTGCCAGCAGTAGCGGGGGGGAAGTGACCCAGTACTTC. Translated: CASSSGGEVTQYF.

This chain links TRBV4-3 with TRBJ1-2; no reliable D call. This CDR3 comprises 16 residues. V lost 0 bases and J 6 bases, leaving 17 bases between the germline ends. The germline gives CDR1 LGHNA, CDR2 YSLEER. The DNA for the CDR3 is TGCGCCAGCAGCCAAGATCATGTGGTGAGGAGTGATGGCTACACCTTC. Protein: CASSQDHVVRSDGYTF.

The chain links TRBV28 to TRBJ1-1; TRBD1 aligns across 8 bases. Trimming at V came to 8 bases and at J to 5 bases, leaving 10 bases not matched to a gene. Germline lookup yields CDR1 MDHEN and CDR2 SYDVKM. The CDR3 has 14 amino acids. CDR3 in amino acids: CASHITGGNTEAFF. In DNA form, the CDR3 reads TGTGCCAGCCATATAACAGGGGGTAATACTGAAGCTTTCTTT. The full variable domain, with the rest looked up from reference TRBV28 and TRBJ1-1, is DVKVTQSSRYLVKRTGEKVFLECVQDMDHENMFWYRQDPGLGLRLIYFSYDVKMKEKGDIPEGYSVSREKKERFSLILESASTNQTSMYLCASHITGGNTEAFFGQGTRLTVV.